These 27 T cell receptor beta chains were sequenced from one sample in a study of blood T cell repertoires in COVID-19. The repertoire was sequenced with immunoSEQ multiplex PCR; TCRdb's copy has only in-frame clones and lacks some. The sample has roughly 130,000 clones, under 90% seen once. Sequenced material: peripheral blood. Receptors were obtained from a woman aged 55-70 years with acute or convalescent COVID-19.

The rearrangement joins TRBV6-5 to TRBJ1-5, with 10 bases that match TRBD1. V lost 9 bases and J lost 6; bases outside the gene matches: 8. This CDR3 region has 14 residues. Per germline, CDR1 MNHEY and CDR2 SVGAGI. The CDR3 sequence: CASSGTGAAQPQHF. The CDR3 DNA is TGTGCCAGTTCCGGGACAGGGGCTGCTCAGCCCCAGCATTTT.

The chain employs TRBV7-9 and TRBJ1-2, with a tentative D call TRBD1 (6 bases). CDR3 length equals 14 residues. The germline CDR1 and CDR2 sequences are SEHNR and FQNEAQ (reference sequence). Trimming pared 3 bases from V and 5 bases from J, leaving 13 bases between. The CDR3 DNA reads TGTGCCAGCAGCTTCAGGGGCGCTACATATGGCTACACCTTC. Translating gives CASSFRGATYGYTF.

The rearrangement links TRBV18 to TRBJ2-3, with D maybe TRBD2 (6 bases). The germline V gene encodes CDR1 KGHSH and CDR2 LQKENI. V shed 4 bases and J shed 4 bases, with 12 bases lying between them. The CDR3 spans 14 residues. The DNA for the CDR3 is TGTGCCAGCTCACTGGTGGGGGGAGCAGATACGCAGTATTTT. As protein: CASSLVGGADTQYF.

The chain employs TRBV27 and TRBJ2-2; perhaps TRBD2 as D (6 bases). V lost 3 bases and J 6 bases, leaving 8 bases between the germline ends. Germline V lookup: CDR1 MNHEY, CDR2 SMNVEV (reference sequence). The CDR3 length is 13 residues. CDR3: CASSFWGAGELFF. CDR3 nucleotides: TGTGCCAGCAGTTTTTGGGGGGCCGGGGAGCTGTTTTTT.

The rearrangement joins TRBV11-2 to TRBJ2-3; 8 nucleotides match TRBD2. Trimming removed 5 bases from V and 5 bases from J; junction bases left unmatched: 12. Germline CDR1 reads SGHAT; CDR2 reads FQNNGV. This CDR3 contains 16 residues. Written as DNA, the CDR3 is TGTGCCAGCAGCCGCAGGACTAGCCTTGAGGAAGATACGCAGTATTTT. Translated: CASSRRTSLEEDTQYF.

This rearrangement joins TRBV4-2 to TRBJ2-5, with 13 bases identical to TRBD2. The CDR3 is 16 residues long. Losses at the gene ends were 1 base for V and 5 bases for J; bases not matched to a gene: 4. Per the germline V gene, CDR1 is LGHNA and CDR2 is YNFKEQ. CDR3 amino acids: CASSQGQTSGGETQYF. In DNA form, the CDR3 reads TGTGCCAGCAGCCAAGGTCAGACTAGCGGGGGGGAGACCCAGTACTTC.

This chain links TRBV30 with TRBJ2-5; TRBD2 matches 7 bases. The CDR3 sequence is 12 residues long. J gave up 5 bases and V 4 bases, and 4 bases lay outside the gene matches. CDR1 and CDR2 (germline): GTSNPN, SVGIG (reference sequence). The CDR3 sequence is CAWTGGWETQYF. The CDR3 DNA sequence: TGTGCCTGGACGGGAGGATGGGAGACCCAGTACTTC.

This clone was seen only once. The chain carries TRBV6-5 and TRBJ2-1; 9 bases agree with TRBD2. This CDR3 has 14 residues. V was clipped by 6 bases and J by 4 bases; unmatched bases: 4. Germline lookup yields CDR1 MNHEY and CDR2 SVGAGI. The CDR3 region has the DNA TGTGCCAGCAGGGCGGGGGGGTCTTACAATGAGCAGTTCTTC. Translating it yields CASRAGGSYNEQFF.

The rearrangement joins TRBV28 to TRBJ2-1; a weak D match, TRBD1 (7 bases). Per germline, CDR1 MDHEN and CDR2 SYDVKM. Trimming took off 4 bases at V and 4 bases at J, with 14 bases between the two ends. This CDR3 comprises 15 residues. CDR3 DNA: TGTGCCAGCAGTTCCCCCGCGGGACAGTACAATGAGCAGTTCTTC. It encodes CASSSPAGQYNEQFF. The complete variable domain, with remaining parts taken from reference TRBV28 and TRBJ2-1, reads DVKVTQSSRYLVKRTGEKVFLECVQDMDHENMFWYRQDPGLGLRLIYFSYDVKMKEKGDIPEGYSVSREKKERFSLILESASTNQTSMYLCASSSPAGQYNEQFFGPGTRLTVL.

CDR3 in DNA: TGTGCCAGCAGTGTTGGGGGCGGGGGCTGGAAGACCCAGTACTTC. Translated, it gives CASSVGGGGWKTQYF. The chain recombines TRBV2 with TRBJ2-5, with D possibly matching TRBD2 (7 bases). CDR3 length: 15 amino acids. The V end lost 4 bases, the J end lost 6 bases, and 18 bases lay between the germline ends. In germline, CDR1 is SNHLY, CDR2 FYNNEI.

On this clone itself: The sample has other DNA sequences that encode this CDR3 too. This CDR3 reads CASSIRGESYNEQFF. CDR3 in DNA: TGTGCCAGTAGTATCAGGGGGGAGTCCTACAATGAGCAGTTCTTC. The chain combines TRBV19 with TRBJ2-1, with D possibly TRBD1 on 7 matching bases. Germline-derived CDR1 and CDR2 are LNHDA and SQIVND (reference sequence). The CDR3 totals 15 residues. V shed 3 bases and J shed 1 base, with 10 bases lying between them.

The sample holds a few counts of this clone. This chain connects TRBV18 to TRBJ1-1; 8 nucleotides agree with TRBD1. This CDR3 is built from 14 residues. CDR1 is KGHSH, CDR2 LQKENI, per germline. Losses at the gene ends were 6 bases for V and 5 bases for J; bases not matched to a gene: 8. CDR3 region: CASSQGATGTEAFF. CDR3 in DNA: TGTGCCAGCTCTCAGGGGGCAACGGGGACTGAAGCTTTCTTT.

This chain joins TRBV2 and TRBJ1-6, with TRBD1 as a possible D gene (5 bases). The CDR3 totals 14 residues. The V gene's germline CDR1 is SNHLY and CDR2 FYNNEI. Trimming stripped 7 bases from V and 9 bases from J, with 16 bases between. The CDR3 spells CASTPGKEGSPLHF. CDR3 in DNA: TGTGCCAGCACTCCAGGGAAGGAGGGTTCACCCCTCCACTTT.

This chain links TRBV6-1 with TRBJ2-3; D is ambiguous. The V gene lost 3 bases and the J gene lost 0 bases, with 16 bases spanning the gap. Germline V CDR1 and CDR2: MNHNS, SASEGT. This CDR3 is built from 17 residues. CDR3 DNA: TGTGCCAGCAGTGAGCCCTGGAGCCTGACTAGCACAGATACGCAGTATTTT. This translates into CASSEPWSLTSTDTQYF.

The V gene is TRBV2, the J gene TRBJ1-5; the match to TRBD1 covers 7 bases. CDR1 and CDR2 (germline): SNHLY, FYNNEI. There are 16 residues in the CDR3. The trim removed 4 bases at V and 0 bases at J, leaving 6 bases unmatched. The CDR3 sequence is CASSVGQSHSNQPQHF. Here the CDR3 DNA reads TGTGCCAGCAGTGTGGGACAGTCCCATAGCAATCAGCCCCAGCATTTT.

The rearrangement joins TRBV6-6 to TRBJ1-2, with TRBD1 matching over 8 bases. V was clipped by 5 bases and J by 0 bases; unmatched bases: 17. The germline V gene has CDR1 MNHNY and CDR2 SVGAGI (reference sequence). This CDR3 is 19 amino acids long. The CDR3 loop reads CASSPARRQGLLANYGYTF. The CDR3 DNA follows: TGTGCCAGCAGTCCCGCCCGACGACAGGGGCTGTTAGCTAACTATGGCTACACCTTC.

The chain has TRBV2 and TRBJ1-4, with no clear D. The CDR3 has 15 residues. From germline, CDR1 is SNHLY and CDR2 FYNNEI. Trimming cost V 2 bases and J 5 bases, with 12 bases left between them. The CDR3 here is CASSERGLGNEKLFF. DNA for the CDR3: TGTGCCAGCAGTGAACGGGGTCTGGGAAATGAAAAACTGTTTTTT.

The sample holds one count of this clone. This chain uses TRBV3-1 (or the pseudogene TRBV3-2) with TRBJ2-5; maybe TRBD2 (7 bases). Germline V gives CDR1 LGHDT, CDR2 YNNKEL (reference sequence). The CDR3 is made up of 15 amino acids. V gave up 0 bases and J gave up 7 bases, with 15 bases separating them. This CDR3 reads CASSQEGQGRATQYF. The CDR3 DNA is TGTGCCAGCAGCCAAGAGGGTCAGGGGAGGGCGACCCAGTACTTC.

The chain links TRBV6-5 to TRBJ1-2; a weak D match, TRBD1 (6 bases). The CDR3 runs to 13 residues. Between the trimmed V and J ends, which lost 2 bases and 12 bases, there was a span of 16 bases. The germline V gene encodes CDR1 MNHEY and CDR2 SVGAGI. Here the CDR3 reads CASSYSPYRAHTF. In DNA form, the CDR3 reads TGTGCCAGCAGTTACAGTCCGTACAGGGCTCACACCTTC.

The chain uses TRBV19 and TRBJ1-1, with no clear D. CDR3 size: 14 residues. V lost 2 bases, J lost 2 bases, and 9 bases lay in between. Germline V gene sequence: CDR1 LNHDA, CDR2 SQIVND (reference sequence). The CDR3 region is CASSIKVSNTEAFF. In nucleotides, the CDR3 is TGTGCCAGTAGTATAAAAGTCAGTAACACTGAAGCTTTCTTT.

This clone is a singleton in its sample. The chain is built from TRBV5-5 and TRBJ1-6; TRBD1 is a possible D gene (5 bases). Trimming left V 0 bases short and J 6 bases short, with 19 bases between. Germline values: CDR1 SGHKS, CDR2 YYEKEE (reference sequence). The CDR3 is made up of 18 amino acids. CDR3 DNA: TGTGCCAGCAGCTTGGCCGGGGGGGTTTGGCCACCTAATTCACCCCTCCACTTT. As protein: CASSLAGGVWPPNSPLHF.

The chain couples TRBV27 to TRBJ1-1; D is uncertain. CDR3 size: 16 residues. The germline gives CDR1 MNHEY, CDR2 SMNVEV (reference sequence). V shed 2 bases and J shed 0 bases, with 13 bases lying between them. The CDR3 loop is CASSLGSGTLNTEAFF. The CDR3 DNA reads TGTGCCAGCAGTTTAGGGAGCGGTACCCTGAACACTGAAGCTTTCTTT.

V usage is TRBV6-6 and J usage is TRBJ1-5, with 8 bases identical to TRBD1. Trimming took 2 bases from V and 5 from J; bases not matched to a gene: 8. This CDR3 region has 16 residues. Per germline, CDR1 MNHNY and CDR2 SVGAGI (reference sequence). CDR3 region: CASSYPPGQGDQPQHF. The CDR3 DNA is TGTGCCAGCAGTTACCCCCCCGGACAGGGAGATCAGCCCCAGCATTTT.

The chain joins TRBV24-1 to TRBJ1-2; 10 bases agree with TRBD1. Germline V gene data show CDR1 as KGHDR and CDR2 as SFDVKD. The CDR3 covers 17 residues. Trimming cost V 5 bases and J 8 bases; bases outside gene matches: 16. The CDR3 DNA sequence: TGTGCCACCAGTGCCCGCTTCCAGGGACAGGGGTTGGAAGGCTACACCTTC. Protein product: CATSARFQGQGLEGYTF.

This clone was picked up one time. This sequence joins TRBV19 and TRBJ2-1; 7 bases agree with TRBD2. This CDR3 has 13 residues. CDR1 and CDR2 from the germline V gene are LNHDA and SQIVND (reference sequence). J gave up 10 bases and V 5 bases, and 8 bases lay outside the gene matches. CDR3 sequence: CASSSGLPGEQFF. DNA for the CDR3: TGTGCCAGTAGTTCGGGACTACCGGGGGAGCAGTTCTTC.

The V call is TRBV20-1, the J call TRBJ1-2; no firm D call. Germline loops: CDR1 DFQATT, CDR2 SNEGSKA (reference sequence). Trimming took off 6 bases at V and 5 bases at J, with 7 bases between the two ends. The CDR3 contains 10 residues. The CDR3 DNA reads TGCAGTGCAACAGAATATGGCTACACCTTC. This encodes CSATEYGYTF.

The CDR3 region is CASFRVNTEAFF. The DNA of the CDR3 is TGTGCCAGCTTTCGGGTGAACACTGAAGCTTTCTTT. The chain carries TRBV18 and TRBJ1-1; D not certain. Trimming shortened V by 7 bases and J by 0 bases, and 6 bases separated the two germline ends. Germline CDR1 reads KGHSH; CDR2 reads LQKENI. The CDR3 contains 12 residues.